This T cell receptor beta chain came from a study of blood T cell repertoires in COVID-19. At the level of the study: Italy, Spain and the United States were the sources of the convalescent and acute COVID-19 samples. T cells, B-cell-depleted T cells, or PBMCs provided the cDNA or gDNA that served as material.

With 5 bases clipped from V and 7 bases from J, the junction kept 7 bases outside the gene matches. Germline CDR1 reads SGHTA; CDR2 reads FQGNSA. CDR3 length equals 14 residues. Profiling relied on immunoSEQ multiplex PCR, and the TCRdb table lists in-frame clones only, not all of them. This sample has under 250,000 clones, with about 80% found just once. Participants, about 18 to 89 years old, spanned fewer than 30 US areas. Exposed participants came across a COVID-19 case within 2 weeks before study entry. The source material was PBMCs or T cells enriched from blood (not recorded which). The chain links TRBV7-2 to TRBJ2-1; TRBD2 agrees at 8 bases. This receptor was obtained from a woman aged 45-59 years who had been exposed to COVID-19. CDR3 coding DNA: TGTGCCAGCAGCACCCGGGGGGGGAGGAATGAGCAGTTCTTC. It specifies CASSTRGGRNEQFF.